The rows below give T cell receptor beta chains drawn from one sample of a study of blood T cells in healthy people across ages. TCRdb recomputed calls from the 5' RACE reads with MiXCR, one row per CDR3 protein. There are 550,000 to 750,000 distinct CDR3 sequences in the sample; under 25% occur only once, and about 3.6% lies in the top ten. Sequenced sample: blood. These receptors all come from a man aged 65 to 85 in good health. The CDR3 runs from the conserved cysteine through the conserved F or W. D genes are given only for firm matches. The listing skips clone size in some rows; elsewhere it reads once, few, many or a size class.

-	TRBV5-6	TRBJ1-4	-	15	CASSLGQPIFEKLFF	TGTGCCAGCAGCTTGGGACAGCCCATTTTCGAAAAACTGTTTTTT
-	TRBV12-3/TRBV12-4	TRBJ1-4	-	13	CASSPFQGEKLFF	TGTGCCAGCAGCCCATTCCAGGGGGAAAAACTGTTTTTT
few	TRBV5-6	TRBJ2-7	TRBD2	13	CASSLGTSSEQYF	TGTGCCAGCAGCTTGGGGACTAGCAGCGAGCAGTACTTC
many	TRBV5-4	TRBJ2-5	-	14	CASSLLGTQETQYF	TGTGCCAGCAGCTTGTTGGGAACCCAAGAGACCCAGTACTTC
-	TRBV27	TRBJ2-5	-	14	CASRGPGLQETQYF	TGTGCCAGCCGGGGGCCAGGACTCCAAGAGACCCAGTACTTC
-	TRBV2	TRBJ2-7	-	12	CATQPDSYEQYF	TGTGCCACTCAACCGGACTCCTACGAGCAGTACTTC
-	TRBV5-1	TRBJ2-1	-	15	CASGKGTRASHEQFF	TGCGCCAGCGGCAAAGGGACCCGCGCATCCCACGAGCAGTTCTTC
few	TRBV29-1	TRBJ2-5	-	13	CSDWGRLQETQYF	TGCAGCGACTGGGGGCGGCTTCAAGAGACCCAGTACTTC
few	TRBV6-1	TRBJ2-5	-	12	CASRKTGQEQYF	TGTGCCAGCAGGAAAACAGGGCAAGAGCAGTACTTC
-	TRBV4-3	TRBJ2-7	-	15	CASSQTGTQNYEQYF	TGCGCCAGCAGCCAGACCGGGACGCAGAACTACGAGCAGTACTTC
few	TRBV15	TRBJ2-1	TRBD2	16	CATSRAVAGGLDEQFF	TGTGCCACCAGCAGAGCAGTAGCGGGAGGTTTGGATGAGCAGTTCTTC
many	TRBV7-9	TRBJ2-1	TRBD2	15	CASSRTSGNYNEQFF	TGTGCCAGCAGCCGGACTAGCGGGAACTACAATGAGCAGTTCTTC
few	TRBV7-2	TRBJ2-3	TRBD2	13	CASRPVGGDTQYF	TGTGCCAGCAGACCCGTGGGGGGGGATACGCAGTATTTT
few	TRBV7-9	TRBJ2-1	TRBD2	16	CASSTRLAGEYNEQFF	TGTGCCAGCAGCACTCGACTAGCGGGGGAATACAATGAGCAGTTCTTC
-	TRBV6-5	TRBJ2-7	-	13	CASTQGAPYEQYF	TGTGCCAGCACTCAAGGGGCCCCCTACGAGCAGTACTTC
-	TRBV12-3/TRBV12-4	TRBJ1-1	-	12	CASSLVVTEAFF	TGTGCCAGCAGTTTAGTGGTGACAGAAGCTTTCTTT
few	TRBV15	TRBJ2-5	TRBD1	16	CATSRGRTGRGGTQYF	TGTGCCACCAGCAGAGGACGGACAGGGAGAGGAGGGACCCAGTACTTC
-	TRBV5-1	TRBJ1-2	-	13	CASSWGASNGYTF	TGCGCCAGCAGCTGGGGGGCCTCCAATGGCTACACCTTC
-	TRBV12-3/TRBV12-4	TRBJ2-7	TRBD2	15	CASSPSGTLSYEQYF	TGTGCCAGCAGTCCTAGCGGGACTCTTTCCTACGAGCAGTACTTC
many	TRBV5-1	TRBJ2-3	TRBD2	17	CASSLGRAGGPEDTQYF	TGCGCCAGCAGCTTGGGGAGAGCGGGAGGGCCGGAAGATACGCAGTATTTT
-	TRBV5-1	TRBJ2-5	TRBD2	16	CASSPGLAGSGETQYF	TGCGCCAGCAGTCCCGGACTAGCGGGATCGGGAGAGACCCAGTACTTC
-	TRBV7-2	TRBJ2-3	-	15	CASSFEGPDTDTQYF	TGTGCCAGCAGCTTCGAGGGACCGGACACAGATACGCAGTATTTT
many	TRBV7-2	TRBJ2-5	TRBD1	18	CASTSTDRAPNLQETQYF	TGTGCCAGCACCTCAACCGACAGGGCCCCAAACCTCCAAGAGACCCAGTACTTC
-	TRBV29-1	TRBJ2-2	-	11	CSVEATGELFF	TGCAGCGTTGAAGCCACCGGGGAGCTGTTTTTT
few	TRBV5-1	TRBJ2-3	-	16	CASSLADTTSTDTQYF	TGCGCCAGCAGCCTCGCTGACACCACTAGCACAGATACGCAGTATTTT
few	TRBV21-1	TRBJ2-5	-	14	CASSNPSERETQYF	TGTGCCAGCAGCAATCCCAGTGAGAGAGAGACCCAGTACTTC
-	TRBV10-3	TRBJ2-3	TRBD2	14	CAISTGTSGDTQYF	TGTGCCATCAGTACCGGGACTAGCGGGGATACGCAGTATTTT
few	TRBV7-3	TRBJ2-1	-	13	CASSSPGVNEQFF	TGTGCCAGCAGCTCGCCGGGAGTTAACGAGCAGTTCTTC
-	TRBV7-3	TRBJ2-1	-	14	CASGLSVSYNEQFF	TGTGCCAGCGGCTTATCAGTCTCCTACAATGAGCAGTTCTTC
many	TRBV4-1	TRBJ2-5	TRBD1	15	CASSGRGTGKETQYF	TGCGCCAGCAGCGGTCGAGGGACAGGGAAAGAGACCCAGTACTTC
few	TRBV19	TRBJ2-3	TRBD2	17	CASSGPLAGGPGDTQYF	TGTGCCAGTAGTGGACCCTTAGCGGGAGGGCCGGGAGATACGCAGTATTTT
-	TRBV6-6	TRBJ2-3	-	15	CASSAGTPSTDTQYF	TGTGCCAGCAGTGCCGGGACTCCCAGCACAGATACGCAGTATTTT
few	TRBV20-1	TRBJ2-5	TRBD2	17	CSARDRGTSGGTYEQCF	TGCAGTGCTAGAGATCGCGGAACTAGCGGGGGCACCTACGAGCAGTGCTTC
-	TRBV6-5	TRBJ2-7	TRBD2	14	CASKPGLAGGEQYF	TGTGCCAGCAAACCGGGACTAGCGGGTGGCGAGCAGTACTTC
few	TRBV19	TRBJ2-1	-	14	CASSMRLTYNEQFF	TGTGCCAGTAGTATGAGACTAACCTACAATGAGCAGTTCTTC
few	TRBV7-2	TRBJ2-1	-	14	CASSEGVSTNEQFF	TGTGCCAGCAGCGAGGGGGTATCAACGAATGAGCAGTTCTTC
few	TRBV10-3	TRBJ2-7	-	12	CATGADSYEQYF	TGTGCCACCGGGGCGGACTCCTACGAGCAGTACTTC
-	TRBV20-1	TRBJ2-3	TRBD2	15	CSARGSGSLRDTQYF	TGCAGTGCTAGAGGGAGCGGGAGTCTTAGAGATACGCAGTATTTT
-	TRBV20-1	TRBJ2-1	TRBD2	18	CSASSLISGLAERSEQFF	TGCAGTGCTAGCTCCTTGATTTCGGGACTAGCGGAGAGAAGTGAGCAGTTCTTC
-	TRBV14	TRBJ1-6	TRBD1	17	CASNQVFSGTGRSPLHF	TGTGCCAGCAACCAAGTTTTTTCCGGGACAGGGCGTTCACCCCTCCACTTT
-	TRBV4-1	TRBJ2-5	TRBD1	13	CASNQGQGIEQYF	TGCGCCAGCAACCAGGGACAGGGGATTGAGCAGTACTTC
once	TRBV7-9	TRBJ2-2	-	12	CASSLDGGELFF	TGTGCCAGCAGCTTAGATGGCGGGGAGCTGTTTTTT
few	TRBV20-1	TRBJ2-5	TRBD2	15	CSARFPSGSLETQYF	TGCAGTGCTAGATTCCCTAGCGGGAGTTTGGAGACCCAGTACTTC
few	TRBV7-2	TRBJ2-1	-	14	CASSFSAAYNEQFF	TGTGCCAGCAGCTTTAGCGCGGCCTACAATGAGCAGTTCTTC
many	TRBV20-1	TRBJ1-6	-	14	CSARGGVRNSPLHF	TGCAGTGCTAGGGGCGGGGTGCGGAATTCACCCCTCCACTTT
-	TRBV6-1	TRBJ2-1	-	14	CASMGRGSYNEQFF	TGTGCCAGCATGGGCCGGGGATCGTACAATGAGCAGTTCTTC
-	TRBV6-1	TRBJ1-5	-	15	CASNSGAGVSRPQHF	TGTGCCAGCAACTCAGGGGCAGGGGTTAGCCGGCCCCAGCATTTT
-	TRBV6-2/TRBV6-3	TRBJ2-1	-	15	CASSPSGKRGNEQFF	TGTGCCAGCAGTCCATCTGGGAAAAGGGGTAATGAGCAGTTCTTC
few	TRBV10-1	TRBJ2-1	TRBD2	18	CASSESVGLAGGGNEQFF	TGCGCCAGCAGTGAGTCGGTGGGACTAGCGGGGGGCGGTAATGAGCAGTTCTTC
few	TRBV20-1	TRBJ1-1	-	14	CSASDPAGGTEAFF	TGCAGTGCTAGCGACCCGGCCGGCGGCACTGAAGCTTTCTTT
few	TRBV5-5	TRBJ2-2	-	15	CASSLLSANTGELFF	TGTGCCAGCAGCTTGCTCTCAGCGAACACCGGGGAGCTGTTTTTT
-	TRBV7-9	TRBJ2-3	TRBD2	16	CASSPIGLAGTDTQYF	TGTGCCAGCAGCCCGATAGGACTAGCGGGGACAGATACGCAGTATTTT
few	TRBV3-1	TRBJ2-5	-	15	CASSQEGPRQETQYF	TGTGCCAGCAGCCAAGAGGGACCGAGACAAGAGACCCAGTACTTC
few	TRBV20-1	TRBJ2-7	TRBD2	15	CSARAGIAGAHEQYF	TGCAGTGCTAGAGCCGGTATAGCGGGAGCCCACGAGCAGTACTTC
few	TRBV7-2	TRBJ2-3	-	14	CASSLVPVSDTQYF	TGTGCCAGCAGCTTAGTTCCCGTTTCAGATACGCAGTATTTT
few	TRBV12-5	TRBJ1-4	-	12	CASGPNNEKLFF	TGTGCTAGTGGGCCCAATAATGAAAAACTGTTTTTT
few	TRBV10-3	TRBJ2-5	TRBD2	13	CAISETSGKTQYF	TGTGCCATCAGTGAGACTAGCGGGAAGACCCAGTACTTC
few	TRBV15	TRBJ2-1	TRBD2	15	CATSRGGRAYNEQFF	TGTGCCACCAGCAGAGGCGGGAGGGCCTACAATGAGCAGTTCTTC
many	TRBV27	TRBJ2-1	-	13	CASSPYTGYEQFF	TGTGCCAGCAGTCCCTATACTGGCTATGAGCAGTTCTTC
few	TRBV5-1	TRBJ1-6	TRBD1	14	CASSTGQGQSPLHF	TGCGCCAGCAGCACGGGACAGGGGCAATCACCCCTCCACTTT